The present T cell receptor beta chain was sequenced within a study of T cell responses to AZD1222 COVID-19 vaccine. Study outcomes and limitations: The CD4 TCRs associated with vaccination extended across spike and predominated at 160-218 and 743-854. Two doses of AZD1222 preceded a rise in Spike-specific TCR breadth and depth. The study identified only a handful of AZD1222 recipients as seropositive at baseline.

With regard to this clone: What it binds is not known.

The CDR3 covers 15 residues. CDR1 SGDLS and CDR2 YYNGEE come from the germline V gene. Trimming shortened V by 4 bases and J by 0 bases, and 13 bases separated the two germline ends. TCRdb's copy holds only in-frame clones and misses some; the assay was immunoSEQ multiplex PCR. The data show tens of thousands of clones, roughly nine tenths seen once. Pooling covered second doses at about 4 or about 12 weeks. The V and J genes are TRBV9 and TRBJ1-1, with D possibly matching TRBD1 (6 bases). Sample: peripheral blood, taken 28 days after the second AZD1222 dose. This TCR derives from an adult who received the AZD1222 COVID-19 vaccine. Here the CDR3 DNA reads TGTGCCAGCAGCATAACTCAGGGGCTGAACACTGAAGCTTTCTTT. Translating gives CASSITQGLNTEAFF.